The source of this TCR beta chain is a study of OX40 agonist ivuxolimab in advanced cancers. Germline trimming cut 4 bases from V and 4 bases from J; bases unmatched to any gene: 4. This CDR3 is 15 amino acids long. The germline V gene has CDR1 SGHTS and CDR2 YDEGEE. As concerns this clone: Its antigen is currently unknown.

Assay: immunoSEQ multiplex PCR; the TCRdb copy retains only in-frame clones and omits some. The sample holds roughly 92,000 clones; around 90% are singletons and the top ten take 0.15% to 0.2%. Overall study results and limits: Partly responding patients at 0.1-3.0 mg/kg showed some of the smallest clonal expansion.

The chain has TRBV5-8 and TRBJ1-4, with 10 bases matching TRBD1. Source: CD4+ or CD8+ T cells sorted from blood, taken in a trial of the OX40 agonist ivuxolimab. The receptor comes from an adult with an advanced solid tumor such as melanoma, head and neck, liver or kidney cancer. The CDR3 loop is CASSPGTGDNEKLFF. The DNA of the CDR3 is TGTGCCAGCAGCCCTGGGACAGGGGATAATGAAAAACTGTTTTTT.